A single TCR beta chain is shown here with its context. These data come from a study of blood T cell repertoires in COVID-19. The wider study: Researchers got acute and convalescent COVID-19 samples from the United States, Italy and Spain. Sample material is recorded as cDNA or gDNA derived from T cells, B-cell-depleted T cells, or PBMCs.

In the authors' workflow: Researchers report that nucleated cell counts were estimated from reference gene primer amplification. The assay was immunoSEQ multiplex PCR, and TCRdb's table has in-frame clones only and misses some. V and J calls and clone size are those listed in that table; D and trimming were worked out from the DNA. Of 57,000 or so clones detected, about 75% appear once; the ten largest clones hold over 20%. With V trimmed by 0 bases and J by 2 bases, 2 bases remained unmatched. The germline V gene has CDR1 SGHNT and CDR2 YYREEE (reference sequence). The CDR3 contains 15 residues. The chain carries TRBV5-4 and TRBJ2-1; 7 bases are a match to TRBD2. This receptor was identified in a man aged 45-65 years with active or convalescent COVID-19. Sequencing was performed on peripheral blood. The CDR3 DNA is TGTGCCAGCAGCTTGGCTAGCGGAACCTACAATGAGCAGTTCTTC. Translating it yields CASSLASGTYNEQFF.